The next 9 T cell receptor beta chains were all read from a single sample in a study of blood T cell repertoires in COVID-19. TCRdb's copy holds only in-frame clones and misses some; the assay was immunoSEQ multiplex PCR. The repertoire has about 170,000 clones, roughly 80% of them found once; the top ten carry 14%. The sequencing sample was made of peripheral blood. The receptors here all came from a woman in her 70s with COVID-19, enrolled during active disease.

The genes are TRBV18 and TRBJ2-1; 13 nucleotides agree with TRBD2. The CDR3 spans 15 residues. CDR1 is KGHSH and CDR2 is LQKENI in the germline V gene. The V and J ends lost 3 bases and 9 bases, in that order; junction bases with no gene match: 5. CDR3 sequence: CASSPARLAGGEQFF. CDR3 DNA sequence: TGTGCCAGCTCACCGGCAAGACTAGCGGGAGGTGAGCAGTTCTTC.

The CDR3 is CASTAGTMNTEAFF. The DNA for the CDR3 is TGTGCCAGTACTGCGGGGACTATGAACACTGAAGCTTTCTTT. The chain has TRBV19 and TRBJ1-1, with a possible D match to TRBD1 (5 bases). The CDR3 loop spans 14 amino acids. Germline loops: CDR1 LNHDA, CDR2 SQIVND (reference sequence). Trimming pared 7 bases from V and 0 bases from J, leaving 12 bases between.

This clone was seen once. The rearrangement joins TRBV15 to TRBJ2-5, with TRBD2 identical over 8 bases. This CDR3 region has 14 residues. CDR1 and CDR2 (germline): LNHNV, YYDKDF (reference sequence). The ends lost 7 bases at V and 1 base at J; junction bases unmatched: 5. The CDR3 nucleotides read TGTGCCACCACCCCGGGGGGGGGCCAAGAGACCCAGTACTTC. Translation: CATTPGGGQETQYF.

This sequence joins TRBV6-6 and TRBJ2-7; a weak D match, TRBD1 (5 bases). The CDR3 runs to 13 residues. CDR1 is MNHNY, CDR2 SVGAGI, per germline (reference sequence). Deletions cut 5 bases from V and 6 bases from J, with 14 bases between. CDR3 nucleotide sequence: TGTGCCAGCAGTACCTTAGACAGCGCCGAGCAGTACTTC. Protein sequence: CASSTLDSAEQYF.

J is TRBJ2-6 and V is TRBV5-1; TRBD1 matches 12 bases. J was trimmed by 2 bases and V by 1 base; bases with no gene match: 7. CDR3 length: 19 amino acids. Looked up from germline, CDR1 is SGHRS and CDR2 is YFSETQ. CDR3 sequence: CASSLWGTGGSTGANVLTF. CDR3 bases: TGCGCCAGCAGCTTGTGGGGGACAGGGGGCTCCACTGGGGCCAACGTCCTGACTTTC.

J is TRBJ2-1 and V is TRBV5-1; no firm D call. The germline CDR1 and CDR2 sequences are SGHRS and YFSETQ. CDR3 size: 12 residues. The V end lost 3 bases, the J end lost 8 bases, and 9 bases lay between the germline ends. CDR3 amino acids: CASSSRSDEQFF. CDR3 DNA: TGCGCCAGCAGCTCCCGATCGGATGAGCAGTTCTTC.

This chain uses TRBV5-5 with TRBJ1-3; TRBD1 matches at 9 bases. Trimming cost V 6 bases and J 5 bases; bases outside gene matches: 9. The CDR3 loop spans 15 amino acids. The germline V gene has CDR1 SGHKS and CDR2 YYEKEE (reference sequence). The CDR3 DNA follows: TGTGCCAGCACCACGGACAGGGGCGAAAGAAACACCATATATTTT. It specifies CASTTDRGERNTIYF.

The rearrangement joins TRBV28 to TRBJ2-3, with 14 nucleotides matching TRBD2. The CDR3 runs 22 residues. Germline V lookup: CDR1 MDHEN, CDR2 SYDVKM. The ends lost 8 bases at V and 1 base at J; junction bases unmatched: 23. As DNA, the CDR3 is TGTGCCAGCTCCCGGGGGCAAACTCCGGGACTAGCGGGAGCCGGCCGCACAGATACGCAGTATTTT. Translation: CASSRGQTPGLAGAGRTDTQYF.

The chain combines TRBV7-8 with TRBJ2-7; a possible D gene is TRBD1 (5 bases). V lost 1 base, J lost 5 bases, and 12 bases lay in between. The CDR3 has 14 residues. Per the germline V gene, CDR1 is SGHVS and CDR2 is FQNEAQ. The CDR3 bases are TGTGCCAGCAGCTTAGGGGGCTCAAGGGACGAGCAGTACTTC. Its translation is CASSLGGSRDEQYF.